This TCR beta chain emerged from a study of CD8+ T cells in alopecia areata. This clone was counted a few times. It was cDNA, reverse transcribed from extracted RNA, that served as the sequencing template. Libraries were prepared by immunoSEQ multiplex PCR; TCRdb keeps only in-frame clonotypes and omits some of them. This table has approximately 65,000 clones, 45% to 50% appearing once. This CDR3 spans 17 amino acids. CDR1 and CDR2 (germline): SGHTA, FQGNSA. V was pared by 2 bases and J by 3 bases, with 8 bases of the junction left unmatched. Source: CD8+ T cells sorted from blood, taken at week 0. The source is a human donor with alopecia areata. This chain links TRBV7-2 with TRBJ2-2; 8 nucleotides align to TRBD2. CDR3 bases: TGTGCCAGCAGCTTATTACAGCGGGAGCGGTACACCGGGGAGCTGTTTTTT. This encodes CASSLLQRERYTGELFF.